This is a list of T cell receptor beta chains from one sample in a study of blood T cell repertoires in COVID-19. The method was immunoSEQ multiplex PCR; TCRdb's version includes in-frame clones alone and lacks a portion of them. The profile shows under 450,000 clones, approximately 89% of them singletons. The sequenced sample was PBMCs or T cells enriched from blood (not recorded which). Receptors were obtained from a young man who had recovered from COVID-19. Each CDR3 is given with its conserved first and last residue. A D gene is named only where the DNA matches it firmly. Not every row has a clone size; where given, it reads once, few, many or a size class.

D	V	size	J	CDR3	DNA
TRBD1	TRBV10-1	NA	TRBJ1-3	CASSDRGLGNTIYF	TGCGCCAGCAGTGACAGGGGGCTTGGAAACACCATATATTTT
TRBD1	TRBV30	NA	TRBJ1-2	CAWSVPDRGSGGYTF	TGTGCCTGGAGTGTACCGGACAGGGGGTCTGGTGGCTACACCTTC
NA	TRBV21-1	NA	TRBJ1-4	CASTTSGRVDEKLFF	TGTGCCAGCACAACCTCAGGGAGGGTTGATGAAAAACTGTTTTTT
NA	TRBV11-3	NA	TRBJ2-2	CASSFGGYTGELFF	TGTGCCAGCAGCTTTGGCGGGTACACCGGGGAGCTGTTTTTT
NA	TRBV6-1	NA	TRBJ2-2	CASSETETIPGELFF	TGTGCCAGCAGTGAAACGGAGACTATCCCCGGGGAGCTGTTTTTT
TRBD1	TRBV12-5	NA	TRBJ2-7	CASGTGQGNSYEQYF	TGTGCTAGTGGTACAGGACAGGGGAACTCCTACGAGCAGTACTTC
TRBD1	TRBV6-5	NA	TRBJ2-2	CASMTGTGQTGELFF	TGTGCCAGCATGACCGGGACAGGGCAGACCGGGGAGCTGTTTTTT
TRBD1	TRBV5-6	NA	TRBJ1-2	CASSGDRGQYGYTF	TGTGCCAGCAGTGGGGACAGAGGTCAGTATGGCTACACCTTC
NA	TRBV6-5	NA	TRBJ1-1	CASSKRGWTEAFF	TGTGCCAGCAGCAAAAGGGGGTGGACTGAAGCTTTCTTT
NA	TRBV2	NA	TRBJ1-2	CAQQRGLGGYTF	TGTGCCCAGCAGAGGGGGTTGGGTGGCTACACCTTC
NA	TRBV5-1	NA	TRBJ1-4	CASKGETNEKLFF	TGCGCCAGCAAAGGGGAAACTAATGAAAAACTGTTTTTT
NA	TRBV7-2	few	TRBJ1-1	CASNLRGNTEAFF	TGTGCCAGCAACCTCCGGGGGAACACTGAAGCTTTCTTT
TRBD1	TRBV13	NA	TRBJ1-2	CASSSGQANSYGYTF	TGTGCCAGCAGCTCGGGACAGGCAAACTCTTATGGCTACACCTTC
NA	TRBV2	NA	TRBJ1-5	CASRQEGNQPQHF	TGTGCCAGCAGGCAGGAGGGCAATCAGCCCCAGCATTTT
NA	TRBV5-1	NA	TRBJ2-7	CASSLGISRAAYEQYF	TGCGCCAGCAGCTTGGGGATTTCCAGGGCCGCCTACGAGCAGTACTTC
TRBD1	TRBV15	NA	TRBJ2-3	CATSRPGQGRDTQYF	TGTGCCACCAGCAGACCCGGACAGGGAAGAGATACGCAGTATTTT
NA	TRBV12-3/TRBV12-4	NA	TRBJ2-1	CASSLQGHEQFF	TGTGCCAGCAGTTTACAGGGCCATGAGCAGTTCTTC
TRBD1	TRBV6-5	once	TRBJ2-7	CASRHGDSYEQYF	TGTGCCAGCAGACACGGGGACAGCTACGAGCAGTACTTC
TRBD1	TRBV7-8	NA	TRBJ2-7	CASSPNPGQTPYF	TGTGCCAGCAGCCCAAATCCGGGACAGACTCCGTACTTC
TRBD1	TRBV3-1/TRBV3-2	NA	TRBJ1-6	CASSLSGTGLSPLHF	TGTGCCAGCAGCCTTAGCGGGACAGGGCTTTCACCCCTCCACTTT
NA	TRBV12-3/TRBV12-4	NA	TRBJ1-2	CASSKTGHGYTF	TGTGCCAGCAGTAAAACAGGGCATGGCTACACCTTC
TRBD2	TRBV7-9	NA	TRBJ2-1	CASSLATSGGFSYNEQFF	TGTGCCAGCAGCTTAGCGACTAGCGGGGGGTTTTCCTACAATGAGCAGTTCTTC
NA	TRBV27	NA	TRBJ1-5	CASSPRRPIVNQPQHF	TGTGCCAGCAGTCCCAGGAGGCCCATTGTAAATCAGCCCCAGCATTTT
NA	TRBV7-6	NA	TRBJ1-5	CASSLQQDANQPQHF	TGTGCCAGCAGCTTACAACAGGATGCCAATCAGCCCCAGCATTTT
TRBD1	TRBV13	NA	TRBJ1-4	CASSLGRTGLNEKLFF	TGTGCCAGCAGCTTAGGTAGGACAGGCCTTAATGAAAAACTGTTTTTT
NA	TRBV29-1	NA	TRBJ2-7	CSVGGGESYEQYF	TGCAGCGTTGGTGGAGGGGAGTCCTACGAGCAGTACTTC
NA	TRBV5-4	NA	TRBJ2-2	CASSLDHAGTGELFF	TGTGCCAGCAGCTTGGACCACGCGGGGACCGGGGAGCTGTTTTTT
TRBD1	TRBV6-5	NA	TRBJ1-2	CASRTGTGGHGYTF	TGTGCCAGCAGGACCGGGACAGGGGGGCATGGCTACACCTTC
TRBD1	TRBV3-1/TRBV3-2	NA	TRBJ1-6	CASSWGQGALHF	TGTGCCAGCAGCTGGGGACAGGGAGCACTCCACTTT
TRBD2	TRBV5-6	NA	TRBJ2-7	CASRPTSGGPYEQYF	TGTGCCAGCAGACCTACTAGCGGGGGTCCCTACGAGCAGTACTTC
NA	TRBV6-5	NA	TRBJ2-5	CASSPPADQETQYF	TGTGCCAGCAGCCCACCCGCAGACCAAGAGACCCAGTACTTC
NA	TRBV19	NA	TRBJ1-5	CASSIREEFSNQPQHF	TGTGCCAGTAGTATCCGCGAAGAGTTTAGCAATCAGCCCCAGCATTTT
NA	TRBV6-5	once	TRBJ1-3	CASRGGSSGNTIYF	TGTGCCAGTCGTGGGGGCTCCTCTGGAAACACCATATATTTT
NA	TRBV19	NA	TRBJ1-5	CASTLQSNSNQPQHF	TGTGCCAGTACCCTACAGAGCAATAGCAATCAGCCCCAGCATTTT
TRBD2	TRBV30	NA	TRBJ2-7	CAWSVLGGTEQYF	TGTGCCTGGAGTGTACTCGGGGGGACCGAGCAGTACTTC
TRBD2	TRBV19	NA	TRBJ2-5	CASSNLAGGNQETQYF	TGTGCCAGTAGTAACCTAGCGGGGGGAAACCAAGAGACCCAGTACTTC
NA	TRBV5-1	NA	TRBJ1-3	CASSRGQIGNTIYF	TGCGCCAGCAGCCGCGGACAGATAGGAAACACCATATATTTT
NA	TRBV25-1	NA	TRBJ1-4	CASSPWGSKLFF	TGTGCCAGCAGTCCGTGGGGCAGTAAACTGTTTTTT
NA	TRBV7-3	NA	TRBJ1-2	CASSLIVGGPYTF	TGTGCCAGCAGCTTAATCGTCGGGGGACCCTACACCTTC
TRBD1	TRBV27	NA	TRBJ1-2	CASSLSRGQFYGYTF	TGTGCCAGCAGTTTATCTAGGGGACAGTTCTATGGCTACACCTTC
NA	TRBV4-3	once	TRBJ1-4	CASSQVGRQFVEKLFF	TGCGCCAGCAGCCAAGTGGGCAGGCAGTTTGTTGAAAAACTGTTTTTT
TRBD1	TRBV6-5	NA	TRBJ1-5	CASSRQGYQPQHF	TGTGCCAGCAGTCGACAGGGATATCAGCCCCAGCATTTT
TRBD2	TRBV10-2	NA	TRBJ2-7	CASTGLDPHRGSYEQYF	TGCGCCAGCACCGGACTAGACCCGCACCGGGGCTCCTACGAGCAGTACTTC
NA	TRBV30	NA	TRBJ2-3	CAWIRFRTDTQYF	TGTGCCTGGATCCGTTTTCGCACAGATACGCAGTATTTT
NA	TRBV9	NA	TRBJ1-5	CASSVDWEGQPQHF	TGTGCCAGCAGCGTAGATTGGGAGGGACAGCCCCAGCATTTT
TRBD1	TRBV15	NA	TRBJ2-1	CATSGRTGERNEQFF	TGTGCCACCAGCGGAAGGACAGGGGAAAGGAATGAGCAGTTCTTC
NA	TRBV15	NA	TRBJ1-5	CATSRNLRGDQPQHF	TGTGCCACCAGCAGAAACCTCAGGGGCGATCAGCCCCAGCATTTT
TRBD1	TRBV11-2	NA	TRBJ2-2	CASSPRGFVSSTGELFF	TGTGCCAGCAGCCCCAGGGGGTTTGTGTCTTCCACCGGGGAGCTGTTTTTT
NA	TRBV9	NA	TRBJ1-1	CASSIPGKNTEAFF	TGTGCCAGCAGCATCCCGGGGAAGAACACTGAAGCTTTCTTT
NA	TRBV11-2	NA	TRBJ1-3	CASSPTGPWGNTIYF	TGTGCCAGCAGCCCCACAGGGCCTTGGGGAAACACCATATATTTT
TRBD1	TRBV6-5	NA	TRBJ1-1	CASRGQVNTEAFF	TGTGCCAGCAGGGGACAGGTAAACACTGAAGCTTTCTTT
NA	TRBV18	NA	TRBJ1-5	CASSLMGGDQPQHF	TGTGCCAGCTCACTCATGGGGGGGGATCAGCCCCAGCATTTT
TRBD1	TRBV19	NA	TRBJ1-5	CASSTRQGAQQPQHF	TGTGCCAGTAGTACCCGACAGGGGGCCCAGCAGCCCCAGCATTTT
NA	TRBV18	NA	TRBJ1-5	CASSPVQSNQPQHF	TGTGCCAGCTCACCGGTACAGAGCAATCAGCCCCAGCATTTT